The clone carrying this T cell receptor (beta chain) was counted only a few times. Its target is not known. Each CDR3 protein gets one entry after TCRdb re-called the 5' RACE reads with MiXCR. The table has 600,000 to 850,000 distinct CDR3 sequences, roughly 18% seen once. Everyone who donated was a healthy Caucasian. The CDR3 contains 16 residues. V lost 8 bases to trimming and J lost 7 bases; unmatched junction nucleotides: 13. Germline values: CDR1 MDHEN, CDR2 SYDVKM. This sample was included in a study of identical twins. Study-wide results and limits: Sequences that were out-of-frame, alpha and twin-shared displayed an excess of low generation probability. Abundant cord blood beta clonotypes carried fewer insertions; memory repertoires showed none.

These data also formed part of another study, on T cells expressing NK-cell markers. From that second work: Also leading the CD3+CD56-NKG2C+ fraction in a few donors were these clonotypes.

The clonotype comes from a woman aged 18-29 years in good health. The sample taken for sequencing was PBMCs. The chain is built from TRBV28 and TRBJ2-1; 11 bases line up with TRBD1. CDR3 sequence reads: CASGPAGTGGQNEQFF. The DNA for the CDR3 is TGTGCCAGCGGACCCGCCGGGACAGGGGGACAGAATGAGCAGTTCTTC.